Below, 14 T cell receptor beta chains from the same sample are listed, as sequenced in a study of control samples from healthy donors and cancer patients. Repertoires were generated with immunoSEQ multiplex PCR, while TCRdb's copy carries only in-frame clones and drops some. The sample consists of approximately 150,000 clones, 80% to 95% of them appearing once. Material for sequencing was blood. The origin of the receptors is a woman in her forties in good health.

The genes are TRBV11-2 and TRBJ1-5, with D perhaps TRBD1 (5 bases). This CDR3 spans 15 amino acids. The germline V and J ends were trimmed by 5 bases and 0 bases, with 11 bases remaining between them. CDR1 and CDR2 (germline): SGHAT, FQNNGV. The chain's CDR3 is CASSLGGYSNQPQHF. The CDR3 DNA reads TGTGCCAGCAGCCTGGGGGGGTATAGCAATCAGCCCCAGCATTTT.

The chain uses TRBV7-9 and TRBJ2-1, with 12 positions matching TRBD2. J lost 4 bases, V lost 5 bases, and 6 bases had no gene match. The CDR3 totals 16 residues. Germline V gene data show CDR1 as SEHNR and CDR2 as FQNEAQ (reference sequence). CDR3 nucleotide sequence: TGTGCCAGCAGCCCCACTAGCGGGGGGTCTTACAATGAGCAGTTCTTC. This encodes CASSPTSGGSYNEQFF.

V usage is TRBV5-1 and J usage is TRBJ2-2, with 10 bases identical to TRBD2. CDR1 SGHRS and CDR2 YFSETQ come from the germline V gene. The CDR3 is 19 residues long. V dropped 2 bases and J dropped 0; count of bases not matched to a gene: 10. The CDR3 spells CASSFSGWTSGSNTGELFF. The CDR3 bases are TGCGCCAGCAGCTTTTCGGGATGGACTAGCGGTTCGAACACCGGGGAGCTGTTTTTT.

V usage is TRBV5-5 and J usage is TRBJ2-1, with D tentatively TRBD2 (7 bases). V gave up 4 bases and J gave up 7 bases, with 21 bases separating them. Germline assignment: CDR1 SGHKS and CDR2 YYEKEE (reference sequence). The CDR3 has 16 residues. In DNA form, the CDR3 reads TGTGCCAGCAGCCCCGGGGGGCCCTCCGTCCTAAATGAGCAGTTCTTC. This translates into CASSPGGPSVLNEQFF.

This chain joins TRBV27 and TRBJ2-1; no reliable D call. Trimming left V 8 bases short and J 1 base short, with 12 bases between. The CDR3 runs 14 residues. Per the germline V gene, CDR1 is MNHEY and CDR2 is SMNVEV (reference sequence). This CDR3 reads CASGIIESYNEQFF. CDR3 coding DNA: TGTGCCAGCGGAATTATAGAGTCCTACAATGAGCAGTTCTTC.

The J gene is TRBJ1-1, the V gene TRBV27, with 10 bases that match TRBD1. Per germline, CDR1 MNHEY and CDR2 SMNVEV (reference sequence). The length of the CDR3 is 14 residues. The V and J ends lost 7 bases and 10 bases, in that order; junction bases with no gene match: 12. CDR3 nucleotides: TGTGCCAGCACTCAAAGACAGGGGGCGGTTAGAGCTTTCTTT. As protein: CASTQRQGAVRAFF.

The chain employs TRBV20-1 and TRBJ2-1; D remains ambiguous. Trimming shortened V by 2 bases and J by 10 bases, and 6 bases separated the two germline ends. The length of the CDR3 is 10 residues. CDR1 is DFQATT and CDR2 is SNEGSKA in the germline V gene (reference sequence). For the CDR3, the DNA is TGCAGTGCTAGAACGGACGAGCAGTTCTTC. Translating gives CSARTDEQFF.

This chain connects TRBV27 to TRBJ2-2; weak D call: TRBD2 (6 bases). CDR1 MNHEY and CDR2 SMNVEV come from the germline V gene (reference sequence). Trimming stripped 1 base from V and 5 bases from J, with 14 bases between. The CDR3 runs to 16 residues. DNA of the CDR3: TGTGCCAGCAGTTTATACCTCGGAGGGGCTACCGGGGAGCTGTTTTTT. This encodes CASSLYLGGATGELFF.

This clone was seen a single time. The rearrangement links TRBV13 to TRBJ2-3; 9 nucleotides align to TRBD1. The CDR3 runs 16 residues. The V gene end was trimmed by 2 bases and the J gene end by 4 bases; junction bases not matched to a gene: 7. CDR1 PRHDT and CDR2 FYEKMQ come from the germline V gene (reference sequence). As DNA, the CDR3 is TGTGCCAGCAGCTTATACCGGGACAGGGACGCAGATACGCAGTATTTT. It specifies CASSLYRDRDADTQYF.

The CDR3 reads CASIKSGGVNEQFF. The CDR3, as DNA: TGTGCCAGCATAAAGAGCGGGGGGGTGAATGAGCAGTTCTTC. V is TRBV5-4 and J is TRBJ2-1; 10 bases agree with TRBD2. The ends lost 6 bases at V and 7 bases at J; junction bases unmatched: 7. The germline gives CDR1 SGHNT, CDR2 YYREEE (reference sequence). This CDR3 is built from 14 residues.

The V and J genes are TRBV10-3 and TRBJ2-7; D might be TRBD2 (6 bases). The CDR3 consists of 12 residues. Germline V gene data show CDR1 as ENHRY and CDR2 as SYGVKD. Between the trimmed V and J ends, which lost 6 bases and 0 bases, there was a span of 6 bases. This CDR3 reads CAIRRDSYEQYF. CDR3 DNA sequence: TGTGCCATCAGGCGGGACTCCTACGAGCAGTACTTC.

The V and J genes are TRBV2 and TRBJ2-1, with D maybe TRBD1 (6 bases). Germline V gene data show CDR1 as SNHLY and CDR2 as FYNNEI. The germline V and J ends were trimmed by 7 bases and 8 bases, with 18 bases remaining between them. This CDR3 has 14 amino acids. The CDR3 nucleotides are TGTGCCAGCACCCAACAGGGTTATTTTGATGAGCAGTTCTTC. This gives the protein CASTQQGYFDEQFF.

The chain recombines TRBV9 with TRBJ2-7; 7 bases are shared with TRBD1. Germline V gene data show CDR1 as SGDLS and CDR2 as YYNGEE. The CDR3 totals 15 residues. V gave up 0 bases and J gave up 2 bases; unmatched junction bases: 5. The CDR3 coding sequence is TGTGCCAGCAGCGTAGATGTAGGGACAGCCTACGAGCAGTACTTC. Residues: CASSVDVGTAYEQYF.

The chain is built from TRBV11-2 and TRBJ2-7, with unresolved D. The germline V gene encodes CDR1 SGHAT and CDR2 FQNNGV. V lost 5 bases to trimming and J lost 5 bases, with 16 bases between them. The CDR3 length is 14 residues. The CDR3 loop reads CASSLGRAGHEQYF. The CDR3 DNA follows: TGTGCCAGCAGCCTAGGCCGTGCAGGCCACGAGCAGTACTTC.